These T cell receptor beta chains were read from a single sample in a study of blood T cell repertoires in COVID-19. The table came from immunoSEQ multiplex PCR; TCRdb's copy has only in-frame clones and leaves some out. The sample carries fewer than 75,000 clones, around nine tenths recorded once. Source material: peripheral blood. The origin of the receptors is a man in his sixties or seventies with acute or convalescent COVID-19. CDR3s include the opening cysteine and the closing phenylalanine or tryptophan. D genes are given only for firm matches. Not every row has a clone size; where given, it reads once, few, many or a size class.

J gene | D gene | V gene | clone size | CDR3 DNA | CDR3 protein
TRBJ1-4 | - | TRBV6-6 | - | TGTGCCAGCAGTTACGGGGGACTGCCAAATGAAAAACTGTTTTTT | CASSYGGLPNEKLFF
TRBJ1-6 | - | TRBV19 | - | TGTGCCACCACTGACGGACTCCATTCACCCCTCCACTTT | CATTDGLHSPLHF
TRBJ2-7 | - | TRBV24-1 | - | TGTGCCACCAGTGACCCCGACATCTACGAGCAGTACTTC | CATSDPDIYEQYF
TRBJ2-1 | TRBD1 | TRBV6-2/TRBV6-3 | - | TGTGCCAGCAGTTACTCCCGGGGACAGGGTGTCTACAATGAGCAGTTCTTC | CASSYSRGQGVYNEQFF
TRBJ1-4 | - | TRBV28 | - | TGTGCCTCCGGGAGGGGAAGGGATAATGAAAAACTGTTTTTT | CASGRGRDNEKLFF
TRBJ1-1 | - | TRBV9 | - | TGTGCCAGCAGCGTAGGCGCCGGGAGGAACACTGAAGCTTTCTTT | CASSVGAGRNTEAFF
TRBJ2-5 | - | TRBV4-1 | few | TGCGCCAGCAGCCAAGTCGGGATCTACGAACGAGAGACCCAGTACTTC | CASSQVGIYERETQYF
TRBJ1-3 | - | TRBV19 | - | TGTGCCAGTAGGCCTAGCTCTGGAAACACCATATATTTT | CASRPSSGNTIYF
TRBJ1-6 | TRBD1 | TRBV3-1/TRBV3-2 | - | TGTGCCAGCAACGACAGGGGGTCGTCACCCCTCCACTTT | CASNDRGSSPLHF
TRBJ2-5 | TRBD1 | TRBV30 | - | TGTGCCTGGAGCCGGGGACAGCCAGGACAAGAGACCCAGTACTTC | CAWSRGQPGQETQYF
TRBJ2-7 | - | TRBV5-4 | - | TGTGCCAGCAGCTTGTATCTCTCCTACGAGCAGTACTTC | CASSLYLSYEQYF
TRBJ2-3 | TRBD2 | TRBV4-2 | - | TGTGCCAGCAGCCAAGACTCTAGCGGGGGCCGCACAGATACGCAGTATTTT | CASSQDSSGGRTDTQYF
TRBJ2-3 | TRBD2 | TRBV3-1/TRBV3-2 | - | TGTGCCAGCAGCCAAGATGGGCTAGCGGGGGTTTTTGGCACAGATACGCAGTATTTT | CASSQDGLAGVFGTDTQYF
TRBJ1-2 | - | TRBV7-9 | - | TGTGCCAGCAGCTTAGGAGGGATTTTAAACTATGGCTACACCTTC | CASSLGGILNYGYTF
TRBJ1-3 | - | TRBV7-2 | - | TGTGCCAGCAGCAACCTAGTTCAAAGCTCTGGAAACACCATATATTTT | CASSNLVQSSGNTIYF
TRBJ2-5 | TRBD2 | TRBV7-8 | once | TGTGCCAGCAGCTTAGTAGGGGGGCTAGCGGGGAATAAGACCCAGTACTTC | CASSLVGGLAGNKTQYF
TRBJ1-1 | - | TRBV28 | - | TGTGCCAGCAGTTTATTGGTCAGTTTGAACACTGAAGCTTTCTTT | CASSLLVSLNTEAFF
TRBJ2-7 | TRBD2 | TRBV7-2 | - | TGTGCCAGCCGCCGCGGAGCGGGGGGATTTTACGAGCAGTACTTC | CASRRGAGGFYEQYF
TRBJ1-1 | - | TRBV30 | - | TGTGCCTGGAGATTAGGGAGAGGGCGTAGGGACACTGAAGCTTTCTTT | CAWRLGRGRRDTEAFF
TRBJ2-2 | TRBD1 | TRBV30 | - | TGTGCCTGGAACAACCCGGGACAGGGTCACACCGGGGAGCTGTTTTTT | CAWNNPGQGHTGELFF
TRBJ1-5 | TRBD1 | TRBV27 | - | TGTGCCAGCAGTTTAGTACAGGGGACCCAGCCCCAGCATTTT | CASSLVQGTQPQHF
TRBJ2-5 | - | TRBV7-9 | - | TGTGCCAGCAGCCTAGAGACCACTAGTAGGGAGACCCAGTACTTC | CASSLETTSRETQYF
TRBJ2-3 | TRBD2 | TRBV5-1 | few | TGCGCCAGCAGCTTGGACGTTAGGCTAGCGGGCGGAGATACGCAGTATTTT | CASSLDVRLAGGDTQYF
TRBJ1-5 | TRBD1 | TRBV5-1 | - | TGCGCCAGCAGCTGGACAGGGAATCAGCCCCAGCATTTT | CASSWTGNQPQHF
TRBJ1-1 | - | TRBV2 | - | TGTGCCAGCAGTGCGCAGGCCAGCCGGAACACTGAAGCTTTCTTT | CASSAQASRNTEAFF
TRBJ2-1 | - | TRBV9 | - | TGTGCCAGCAGCGTAGGAGGGGGGGCTCGGAATGAGCAGTTCTTC | CASSVGGGARNEQFF
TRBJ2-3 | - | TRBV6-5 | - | TGTGCCAGCCATCGGACGGGGGAGATTACGCAGTATTTT | CASHRTGEITQYF
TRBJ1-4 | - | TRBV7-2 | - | TGTGCCAGCAGCCCAACAGGGACTAATGAAAAACTGTTTTTT | CASSPTGTNEKLFF
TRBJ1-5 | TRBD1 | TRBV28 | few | TGTGCCAGCTTCGTAGGGACAGGCAATCAGCCCCAGCATTTT | CASFVGTGNQPQHF
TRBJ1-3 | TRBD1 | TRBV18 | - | TGTGCCAGCTCGCACGGACAGGTTGGAAACACCATATATTTT | CASSHGQVGNTIYF
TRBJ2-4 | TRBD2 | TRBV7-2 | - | TGTGCCAGCAGCCCCCAGACTAGCGGGGCGGCCAAAAACATTCAGTACTTC | CASSPQTSGAAKNIQYF
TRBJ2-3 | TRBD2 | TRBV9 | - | TGTGCCAGCCAAGGGACTAGCGGGGGAACAGATACGCAGTATTTT | CASQGTSGGTDTQYF
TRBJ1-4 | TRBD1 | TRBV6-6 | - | TGTGCCAGCAGGGTAGGGGGCGGAAAAGAAAAACTGTTTTTT | CASRVGGGKEKLFF
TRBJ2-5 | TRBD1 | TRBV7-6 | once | TGTGCCAGCAGCCCCCGGTGGACAGGGGGTCAAGAGACCCAGTACTTC | CASSPRWTGGQETQYF
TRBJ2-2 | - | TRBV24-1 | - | TGTGCCACCAGTGTTGCCGGCACCGGGGAGCTGTTTTTT | CATSVAGTGELFF